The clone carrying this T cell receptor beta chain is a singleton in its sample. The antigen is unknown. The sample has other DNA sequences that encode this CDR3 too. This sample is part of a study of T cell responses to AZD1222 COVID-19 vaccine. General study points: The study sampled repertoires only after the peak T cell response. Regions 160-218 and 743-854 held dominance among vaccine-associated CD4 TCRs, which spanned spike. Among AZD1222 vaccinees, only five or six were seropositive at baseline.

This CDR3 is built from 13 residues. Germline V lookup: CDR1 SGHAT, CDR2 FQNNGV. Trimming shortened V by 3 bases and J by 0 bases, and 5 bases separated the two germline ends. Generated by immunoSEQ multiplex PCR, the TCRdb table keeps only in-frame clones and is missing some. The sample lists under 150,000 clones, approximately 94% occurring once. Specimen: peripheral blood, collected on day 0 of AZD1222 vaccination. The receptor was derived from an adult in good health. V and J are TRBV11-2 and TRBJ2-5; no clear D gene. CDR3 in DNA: TGTGCCAGCAGCTTGGGGTACCAAGAGACCCAGTACTTC. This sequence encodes CASSLGYQETQYF. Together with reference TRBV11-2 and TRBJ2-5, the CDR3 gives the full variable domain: EAGVAQSPRYKIIEKRQSVAFWCNPISGHATLYWYQQILGQGPKLLIQFQNNGVVDDSQLPKDRFSAERLKGVDSTLKIQPAKLEDSAVYLCASSLGYQETQYFGPGTRLLVL.